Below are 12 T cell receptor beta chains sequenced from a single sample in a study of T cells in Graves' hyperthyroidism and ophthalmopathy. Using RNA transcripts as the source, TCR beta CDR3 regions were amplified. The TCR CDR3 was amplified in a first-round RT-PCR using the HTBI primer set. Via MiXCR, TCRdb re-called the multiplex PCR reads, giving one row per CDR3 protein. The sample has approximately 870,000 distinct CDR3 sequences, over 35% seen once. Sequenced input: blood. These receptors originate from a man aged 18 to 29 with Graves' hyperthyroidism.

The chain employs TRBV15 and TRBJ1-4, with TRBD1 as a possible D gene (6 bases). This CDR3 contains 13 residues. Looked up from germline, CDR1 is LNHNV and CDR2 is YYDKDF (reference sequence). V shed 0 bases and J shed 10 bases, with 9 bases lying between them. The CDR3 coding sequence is TGTGCCACCAGCAGAGACAGGGGTAGAAAACTGTTTTTT. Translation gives CATSRDRGRKLFF.

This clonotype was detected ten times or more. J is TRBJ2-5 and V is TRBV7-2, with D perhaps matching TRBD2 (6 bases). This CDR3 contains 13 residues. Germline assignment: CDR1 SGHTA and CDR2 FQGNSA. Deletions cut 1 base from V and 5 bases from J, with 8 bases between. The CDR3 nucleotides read TGTGCCAGCAGCTTAGGGGGGGACGAGACCCAGTACTTC. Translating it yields CASSLGGDETQYF.

CDR3 sequence: CASSSAGGGGYTF. In DNA form, the CDR3 reads TGTGCCAGCAGTTCGGCAGGGGGCGGTGGCTACACCTTC. This chain connects TRBV12-3 or TRBV12-4 to TRBJ1-2; 8 bases are a match to TRBD1. The CDR3 is 13 residues long. V dropped 4 bases and J dropped 7; count of bases not matched to a gene: 5.

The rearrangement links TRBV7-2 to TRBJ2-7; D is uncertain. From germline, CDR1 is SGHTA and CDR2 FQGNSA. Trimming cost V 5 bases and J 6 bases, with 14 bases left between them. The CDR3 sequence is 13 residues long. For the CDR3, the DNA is TGTGCCAGCAGCCCGAGACCCGAAGGCGAGCAGTACTTC. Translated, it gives CASSPRPEGEQYF. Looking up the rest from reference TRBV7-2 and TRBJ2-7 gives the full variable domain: GAGVSQSPSNKVTEKGKDVELRCDPISGHTALYWYRQSLGQGLEFLIYFQGNSAPDKSGLPSDRFSAERTGGSVSTLTIQRTQQEDSAVYLCASSPRPEGEQYFGPGTRLTVT.

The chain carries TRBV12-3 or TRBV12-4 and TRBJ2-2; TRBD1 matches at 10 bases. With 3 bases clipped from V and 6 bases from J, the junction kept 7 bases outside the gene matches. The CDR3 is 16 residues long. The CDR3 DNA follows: TGTGCCAGCAGTTTCCGGACAGGGGGTAGGGCCGGGGAGCTGTTTTTT. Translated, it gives CASSFRTGGRAGELFF.

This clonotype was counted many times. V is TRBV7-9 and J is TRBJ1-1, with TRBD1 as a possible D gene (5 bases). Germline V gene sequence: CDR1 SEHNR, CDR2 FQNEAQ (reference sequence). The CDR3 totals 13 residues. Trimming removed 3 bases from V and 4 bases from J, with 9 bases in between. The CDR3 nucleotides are TGTGCCAGCAGCTTCCCCGGGGGCACTGAAGCTTTCTTT. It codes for CASSFPGGTEAFF. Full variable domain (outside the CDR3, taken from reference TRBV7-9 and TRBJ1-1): DTGVSQNPRHKITKRGQNVTFRCDPISEHNRLYWYRQTLGQGPEFLTYFQNEAQLEKSRLLSDRFSAERPKGSFSTLEIQRTEQGDSAMYLCASSFPGGTEAFFGQGTRLTVV.

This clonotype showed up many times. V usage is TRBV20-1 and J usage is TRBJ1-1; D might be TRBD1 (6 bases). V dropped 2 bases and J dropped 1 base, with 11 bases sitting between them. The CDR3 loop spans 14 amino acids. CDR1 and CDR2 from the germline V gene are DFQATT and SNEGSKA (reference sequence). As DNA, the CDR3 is TGCAGTGCTAGACAAGGACAGCAGAACACTGAAGCTTTCTTT. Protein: CSARQGQQNTEAFF.

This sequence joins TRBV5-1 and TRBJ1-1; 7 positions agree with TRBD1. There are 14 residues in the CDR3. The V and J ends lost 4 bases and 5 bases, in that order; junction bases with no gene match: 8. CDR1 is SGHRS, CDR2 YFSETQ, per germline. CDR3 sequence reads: CASSAGDSMTEAFF. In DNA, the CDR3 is TGCGCCAGCAGCGCAGGGGACAGCATGACTGAAGCTTTCTTT.

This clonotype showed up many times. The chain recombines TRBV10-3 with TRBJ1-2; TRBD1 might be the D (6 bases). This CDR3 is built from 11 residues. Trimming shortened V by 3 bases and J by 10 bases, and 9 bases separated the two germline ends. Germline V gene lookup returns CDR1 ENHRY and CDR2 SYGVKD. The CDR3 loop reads CAISDPGAYTF. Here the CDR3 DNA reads TGTGCCATCAGTGACCCAGGGGCCTACACCTTC.

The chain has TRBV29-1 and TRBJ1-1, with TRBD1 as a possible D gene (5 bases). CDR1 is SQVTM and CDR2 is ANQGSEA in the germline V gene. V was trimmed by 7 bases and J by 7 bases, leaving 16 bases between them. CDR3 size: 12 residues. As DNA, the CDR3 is TGCAGCGCCTTTGGGGCCTGGGATGAAGCTTTCTTT. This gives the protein CSAFGAWDEAFF.

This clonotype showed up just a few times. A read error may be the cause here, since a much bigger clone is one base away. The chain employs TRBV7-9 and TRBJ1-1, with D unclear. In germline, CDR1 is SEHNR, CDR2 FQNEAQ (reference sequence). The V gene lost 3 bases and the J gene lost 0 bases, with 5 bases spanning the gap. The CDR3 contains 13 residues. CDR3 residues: CASSFDVNTEAFF. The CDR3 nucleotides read TGTGCCAGCAGCTTTGACGTGAACACTGAAGCTTTCTTT. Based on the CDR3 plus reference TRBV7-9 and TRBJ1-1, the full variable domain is DTGVSQNPRHKITKRGQNVTFRCDPISEHNRLYWYRQTLGQGPEFLTYFQNEAQLEKSRLLSDRFSAERPKGSFSTLEIQRTEQGDSAMYLCASSFDVNTEAFFGQGTRLTVV.

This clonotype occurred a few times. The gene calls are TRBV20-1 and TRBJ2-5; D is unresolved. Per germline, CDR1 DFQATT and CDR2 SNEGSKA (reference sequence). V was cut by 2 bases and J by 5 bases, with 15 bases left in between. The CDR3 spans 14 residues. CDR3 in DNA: TGCAGTGCTAGAAATTATAAGGGTGGCGAGACCCAGTACTTC. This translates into CSARNYKGGETQYF.